Reported below is one T cell receptor (beta chain). The assay was immunoSEQ multiplex PCR, and TCRdb's table has in-frame clones only and misses some. This sample has about 10,000 clones, with roughly 84% found just once. The data were obtained in a study of T cells and Merkel cell carcinoma outcomes. Trimming stripped 4 bases from V and 5 bases from J, with 17 bases between. The V gene's germline CDR1 is MNHNS and CDR2 SASEGT. The CDR3 is made up of 15 amino acids. The rearrangement uses TRBV6-1 and TRBJ1-1; D is uncertain. The sequencing sample was made of tumor tissue from Merkel cell carcinoma. This TCR was recovered from a human donor with Merkel cell carcinoma. CDR3 nucleotides: TGTGCCAGCAGTGGGGGTGGTGCAGGTAGGACTGAAGCTTTCTTT. It specifies CASSGGGAGRTEAFF.